Each of the 10 T cell receptor beta chains below was sequenced from the same sample in a study of CD8+ T cells in alopecia areata. Extracted from the samples, RNA was reverse transcribed into cDNA to serve as the sequencing template. The data were produced by immunoSEQ multiplex PCR, yet TCRdb's version contains in-frame clones alone and is incomplete. The sample shows under 350,000 clones, roughly 60% of them seen only once. Sample treatment: oral pan-JAK inhibitor, 5-10 mg twice daily. The specimen comprised CD4+ T cells sorted from blood, sampled at week 24, from a patient treated with tofacitinib. The receptors here all came from a human donor with alopecia areata.

There are a few counts of this clone. J is TRBJ1-6 and V is TRBV9; D gene uncertain. The CDR3 covers 14 residues. The ends were cut back, 6 bases at V and 9 bases at J, with 16 bases in the middle. Germline CDR1 and CDR2: SGDLS and YYNGEE. The CDR3 DNA sequence: TGTGCCAGCACCGGTAGTTTCGGGAGTTCACCCCTCCACTTT. Amino acids: CASTGSFGSSPLHF. The full variable domain, completed using reference TRBV9 and TRBJ1-6, is DSGVTQTPKHLITATGQRVTLRCSPRSGDLSVYWYQQSLDQGLQFLIQYYNGEERAKGNILERFSAQQFPDLHSELNLSSLELGDSALYFCASTGSFGSSPLHFGNGTRLTVT.

This chain joins TRBV5-4 and TRBJ1-2; TRBD1 aligns across 9 bases. J gave up 2 bases and V 0 bases, and 2 bases lay outside the gene matches. Germline V gives CDR1 SGHNT, CDR2 YYREEE (reference sequence). The CDR3 is 15 amino acids. The CDR3 region has the DNA TGTGCCAGCAGCTTGGGTGGACAGGGGAACTATGGCTACACCTTC. Translating it yields CASSLGGQGNYGYTF.

The chain carries TRBV2 and TRBJ2-5; weak D call: TRBD2 (5 bases). Trimming cost V 3 bases and J 3 bases, with 17 bases left between them. This CDR3 region has 16 residues. Germline lookup yields CDR1 SNHLY and CDR2 FYNNEI. The CDR3 here is CASSERAVGREETQYF. In DNA form, the CDR3 reads TGTGCCAGCAGTGAGAGGGCCGTGGGAAGAGAAGAGACCCAGTACTTC.

The sample holds one count of this clone. This chain links TRBV15 with TRBJ1-5; D not resolved. Trimming removed 5 bases from V and 3 bases from J, with 11 bases in between. There are 14 residues in the CDR3. Germline V gives CDR1 LNHNV, CDR2 YYDKDF (reference sequence). The CDR3 loop reads CATSPVGPNQPQHF. CDR3 DNA sequence: TGTGCCACCAGCCCCGTCGGCCCCAATCAGCCCCAGCATTTT.

The chain is built from TRBV6-5 and TRBJ2-7; D uncertain. From germline, CDR1 is MNHEY and CDR2 SVGAGI. The length of the CDR3 is 14 residues. V was pared by 8 bases and J by 3 bases, with 17 bases between. The CDR3 DNA reads TGTGCCAGCCGATTGACGCGAACAAACTACGAGCAGTACTTC. Its protein is CASRLTRTNYEQYF.

The rearrangement joins TRBV4-2 to TRBJ1-2, with D unclear. Trimming left V 0 bases short and J 11 bases short, with 13 bases between. The V gene's germline CDR1 is LGHNA and CDR2 YNFKEQ. The CDR3 contains 13 residues. For the CDR3, the DNA is TGTGCCAGCAGCCAAGAGGCCTCTTTGAGTTACACCTTC. Its protein product is CASSQEASLSYTF.

This clone was detected only a few times. The rearrangement links TRBV5-1 to TRBJ2-7; unclear D gene. CDR1 SGHRS and CDR2 YFSETQ come from the germline V gene. The CDR3 sequence is 13 residues long. The germline V and J ends were trimmed by 6 bases and 2 bases, with 12 bases remaining between them. In DNA form, the CDR3 reads TGCGCCAGCAAAGCCGGGCCTGCCTACGAGCAGTACTTC. Residues: CASKAGPAYEQYF.

CDR3 protein: CASILIGLADTDTQYF. The CDR3 DNA reads as TGTGCCAGCATTTTAATCGGACTAGCGGACACAGATACGCAGTATTTT. The chain recombines TRBV2 with TRBJ2-3; 10 bases line up with TRBD2. The CDR3 is made up of 16 amino acids. CDR1 is SNHLY, CDR2 FYNNEI, per germline. With V trimmed by 7 bases and J by 2 bases, 9 bases remained unmatched. Together with reference TRBV2 and TRBJ2-3, the CDR3 gives the full variable domain: EPEVTQTPSHQVTQMGQEVILRCVPISNHLYFYWYRQILGQKVEFLVSFYNNEISEKSEIFDDQFSVERPDGSNFTLKIRSTKLEDSAMYFCASILIGLADTDTQYFGPGTRLTVL.

The chain recombines TRBV7-3 with TRBJ2-1, with D perhaps TRBD1 or TRBD2 (5 bases each). V was trimmed by 3 bases and J by 9 bases, leaving 12 bases between them. Germline V gene data show CDR1 as SGHTA and CDR2 as FQGTGA. This CDR3 comprises 13 residues. CDR3 sequence reads: CASSLRGAGEQFF. CDR3 bases: TGTGCCAGCAGCTTGCGAGGGGCGGGTGAGCAGTTCTTC.

The chain joins TRBV2 to TRBJ1-2, with D unclear. Germline CDR1 reads SNHLY; CDR2 reads FYNNEI. V shed 8 bases and J shed 4 bases, with 14 bases lying between them. This CDR3 region has 13 residues. As DNA, the CDR3 is TGTGCCAGCCTAAGAGGGTTGGGCTATGGCTACACCTTC. Its protein product is CASLRGLGYGYTF.